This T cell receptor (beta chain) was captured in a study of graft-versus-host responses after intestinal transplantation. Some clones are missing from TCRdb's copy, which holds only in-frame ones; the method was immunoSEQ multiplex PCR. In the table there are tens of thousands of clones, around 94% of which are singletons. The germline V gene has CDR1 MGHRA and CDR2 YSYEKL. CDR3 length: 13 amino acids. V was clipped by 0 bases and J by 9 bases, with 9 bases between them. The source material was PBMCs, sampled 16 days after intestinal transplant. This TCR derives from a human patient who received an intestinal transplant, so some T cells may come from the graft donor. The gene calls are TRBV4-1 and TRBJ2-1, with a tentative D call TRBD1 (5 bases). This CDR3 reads CASSQDHGAEQFF. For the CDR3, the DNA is TGCGCCAGCAGCCAAGACCATGGGGCTGAGCAGTTCTTC.